This TCR beta chain was sequenced in a study of blood T cell repertoires in COVID-19. Authors' analysis steps: Nucleated cell counts were estimated from reference gene primer amplification. Using immunoSEQ multiplex PCR, the repertoire was profiled, and TCRdb retains in-frame clones only, with some absent. V and J calls plus clone size are reproduced from that table; the DNA served to infer D and trimming. There are some 250,000 clones in the sample; 88% occur only once, and 0.65% to 0.95% lies in the top ten. The clonotype comes from a woman in her 30s with acute or convalescent COVID-19. Sequencing input: peripheral blood.

The CDR3 spells CASSLVLSGELFF. As DNA, the CDR3 is TGTGCCAGCAGCTTGGTTTTATCCGGGGAGCTGTTTTTT. The chain is built from TRBV5-4 and TRBJ2-2; D is undetermined. The CDR3 covers 13 residues. With 0 bases removed from V and 6 bases from J, the gap between germline ends came to 6 bases. CDR1 and CDR2 from the germline V gene are SGHNT and YYREEE (reference sequence).